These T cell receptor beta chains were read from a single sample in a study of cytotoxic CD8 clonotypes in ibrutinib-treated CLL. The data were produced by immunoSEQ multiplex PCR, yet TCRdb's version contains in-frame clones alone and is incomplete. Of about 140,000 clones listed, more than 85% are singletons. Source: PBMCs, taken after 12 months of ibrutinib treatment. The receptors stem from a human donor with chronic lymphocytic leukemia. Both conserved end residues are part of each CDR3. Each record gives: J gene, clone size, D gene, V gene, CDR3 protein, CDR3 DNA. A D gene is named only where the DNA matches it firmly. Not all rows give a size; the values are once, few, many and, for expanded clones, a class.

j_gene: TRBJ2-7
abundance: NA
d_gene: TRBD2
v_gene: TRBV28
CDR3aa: CASSPRIAGGGEQYF
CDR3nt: TGTGCCAGCAGCCCTAGAATAGCGGGAGGGGGCGAGCAGTACTTC

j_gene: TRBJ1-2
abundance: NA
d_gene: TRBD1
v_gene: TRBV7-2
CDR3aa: CASSRGQGDYGYTF
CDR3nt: TGTGCCAGCAGCCGGGGACAGGGAGACTATGGCTACACCTTC

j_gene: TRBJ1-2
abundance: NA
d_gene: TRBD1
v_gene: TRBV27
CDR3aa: CASSLSSGGFGYTF
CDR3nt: TGTGCCAGCAGTTTATCGTCAGGGGGGTTCGGCTACACCTTC

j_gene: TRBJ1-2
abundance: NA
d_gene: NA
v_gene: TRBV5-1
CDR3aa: CASSFTGSGYTF
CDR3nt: TGCGCCAGCAGCTTTACAGGGAGTGGCTACACCTTC

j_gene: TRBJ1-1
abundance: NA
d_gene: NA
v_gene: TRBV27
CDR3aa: CASSPPGTEAFF
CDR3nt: TGTGCCAGCAGTCCCCCGGGGACTGAAGCTTTCTTT

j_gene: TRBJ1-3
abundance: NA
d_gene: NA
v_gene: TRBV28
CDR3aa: CASSLVPSSGNTIYF
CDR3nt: TGTGCCAGCAGTTTAGTGCCTAGCTCTGGAAACACCATATATTTT

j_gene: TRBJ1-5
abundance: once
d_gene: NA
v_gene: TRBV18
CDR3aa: CASSPGARSNQPQHF
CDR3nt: TGTGCCAGCTCACCAGGGGCGAGGAGCAATCAGCCCCAGCATTTT

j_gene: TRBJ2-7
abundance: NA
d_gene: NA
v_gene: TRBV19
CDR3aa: CASSPGHLYEQYF
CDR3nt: TGTGCCAGTAGCCCGGGACATCTCTACGAGCAGTACTTC

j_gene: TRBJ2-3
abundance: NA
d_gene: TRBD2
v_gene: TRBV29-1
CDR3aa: CSVERLAGNTQYF
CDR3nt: TGCAGCGTTGAACGCCTAGCGGGAAATACGCAGTATTTT

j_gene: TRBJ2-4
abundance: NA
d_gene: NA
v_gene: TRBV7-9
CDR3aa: CASSSGGQNIQYF
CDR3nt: TGTGCCAGCAGCTCCGGGGGGCAAAACATTCAGTACTTC

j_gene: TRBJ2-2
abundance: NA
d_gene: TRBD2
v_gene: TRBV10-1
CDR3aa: CASSGGLNTGELFF
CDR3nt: TGCGCCAGCTCGGGGGGTTTAAACACCGGGGAGCTGTTTTTT

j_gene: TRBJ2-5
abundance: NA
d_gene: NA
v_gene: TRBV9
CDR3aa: CAEVGWVETQYF
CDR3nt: TGTGCCGAAGTAGGTTGGGTAGAGACCCAGTACTTC

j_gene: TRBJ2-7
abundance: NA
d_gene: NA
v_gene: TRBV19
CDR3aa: CASSQGLGTYYEQYF
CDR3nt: TGTGCCAGTAGTCAGGGGCTGGGAACCTACTACGAGCAGTACTTC

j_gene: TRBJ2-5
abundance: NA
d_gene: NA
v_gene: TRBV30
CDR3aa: CAWRRETQYF
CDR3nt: TGTGCCTGGAGGCGCGAGACCCAGTACTTC

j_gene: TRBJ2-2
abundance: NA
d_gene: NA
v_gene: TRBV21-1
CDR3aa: CASSKALIRGNTGELFF
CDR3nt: TGTGCCAGCAGCAAAGCGCTGATCAGGGGGAACACCGGGGAGCTGTTTTTT

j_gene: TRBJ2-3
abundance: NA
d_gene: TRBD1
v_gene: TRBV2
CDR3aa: CASSERNRDRLDTQYF
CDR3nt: TGTGCCAGCAGTGAGCGGAACCGGGACAGGCTGGATACGCAGTATTTT

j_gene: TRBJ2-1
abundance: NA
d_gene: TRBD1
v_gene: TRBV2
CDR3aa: CASTKGQKTYNEQFF
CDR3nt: TGTGCCAGCACTAAGGGACAGAAAACCTACAATGAGCAGTTCTTC